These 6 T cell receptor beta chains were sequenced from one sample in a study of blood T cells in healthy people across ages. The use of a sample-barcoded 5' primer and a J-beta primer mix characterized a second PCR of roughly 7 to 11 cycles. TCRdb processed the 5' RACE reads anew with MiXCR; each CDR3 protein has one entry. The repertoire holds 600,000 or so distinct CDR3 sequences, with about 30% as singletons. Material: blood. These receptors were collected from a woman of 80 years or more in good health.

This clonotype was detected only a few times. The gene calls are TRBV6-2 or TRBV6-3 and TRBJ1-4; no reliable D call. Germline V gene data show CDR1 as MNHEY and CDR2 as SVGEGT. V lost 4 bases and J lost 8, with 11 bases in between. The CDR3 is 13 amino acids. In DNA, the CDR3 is TGTGCCAGCAGTTCGACACTTACCGAAAAACTGTTTTTT. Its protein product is CASSSTLTEKLFF.

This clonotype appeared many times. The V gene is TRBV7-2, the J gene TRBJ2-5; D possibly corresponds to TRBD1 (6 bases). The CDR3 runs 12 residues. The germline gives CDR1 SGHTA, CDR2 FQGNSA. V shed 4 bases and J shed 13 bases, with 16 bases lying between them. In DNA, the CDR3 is TGTGCCAGCAGCTCGCTGAAGGGGGTGGCGTACTTC. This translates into CASSSLKGVAYF.

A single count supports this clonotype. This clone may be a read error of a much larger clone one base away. The CDR3 loop reads CASSPVGGGRPIQYF. CDR3 DNA sequence: TGTGCCAGCAGCCCGGTCGGGGGGGGCCGTCCTATTCAGTACTTC. The rearrangement uses TRBV7-9 and TRBJ2-4, with 8 bases lining up with TRBD2. Germline-derived CDR1 and CDR2 are SEHNR and FQNEAQ (reference sequence). The J segment lost 10 bases and the V segment lost 5 bases, leaving 13 bases of the junction unmatched. CDR3 length equals 15 residues. Full variable domain (rest looked up from reference TRBV7-9 and TRBJ2-4): DTGVSQNPRHKITKRGQNVTFRCDPISEHNRLYWYRQTLGQGPEFLTYFQNEAQLEKSRLLSDRFSAERPKGSFSTLEIQRTEQGDSAMYLCASSPVGGGRPIQYFGAGTRLSVL.

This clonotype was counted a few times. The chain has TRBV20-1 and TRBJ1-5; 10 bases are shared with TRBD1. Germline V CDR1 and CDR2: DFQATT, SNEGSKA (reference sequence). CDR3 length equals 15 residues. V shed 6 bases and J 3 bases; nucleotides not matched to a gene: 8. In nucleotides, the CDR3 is TGCAGTGCCCAAAGCGGGACAGGGGACAATCAGCCCCAGCATTTT. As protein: CSAQSGTGDNQPQHF.

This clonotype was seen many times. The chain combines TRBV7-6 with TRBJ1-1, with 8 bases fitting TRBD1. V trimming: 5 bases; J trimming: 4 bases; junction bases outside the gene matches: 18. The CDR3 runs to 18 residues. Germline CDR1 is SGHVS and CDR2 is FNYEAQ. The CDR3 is CASSGRQGASMVGTEAFF. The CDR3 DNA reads TGTGCCAGCAGCGGCAGGCAGGGGGCGAGTATGGTGGGCACTGAAGCTTTCTTT.

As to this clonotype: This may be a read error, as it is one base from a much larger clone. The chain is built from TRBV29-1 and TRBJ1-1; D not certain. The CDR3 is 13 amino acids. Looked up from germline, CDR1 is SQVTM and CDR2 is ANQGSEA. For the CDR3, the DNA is TGCGGCGTTAGACCGGGAATGAACACTGAAGCTTTCTTT. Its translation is CGVRPGMNTEAFF.